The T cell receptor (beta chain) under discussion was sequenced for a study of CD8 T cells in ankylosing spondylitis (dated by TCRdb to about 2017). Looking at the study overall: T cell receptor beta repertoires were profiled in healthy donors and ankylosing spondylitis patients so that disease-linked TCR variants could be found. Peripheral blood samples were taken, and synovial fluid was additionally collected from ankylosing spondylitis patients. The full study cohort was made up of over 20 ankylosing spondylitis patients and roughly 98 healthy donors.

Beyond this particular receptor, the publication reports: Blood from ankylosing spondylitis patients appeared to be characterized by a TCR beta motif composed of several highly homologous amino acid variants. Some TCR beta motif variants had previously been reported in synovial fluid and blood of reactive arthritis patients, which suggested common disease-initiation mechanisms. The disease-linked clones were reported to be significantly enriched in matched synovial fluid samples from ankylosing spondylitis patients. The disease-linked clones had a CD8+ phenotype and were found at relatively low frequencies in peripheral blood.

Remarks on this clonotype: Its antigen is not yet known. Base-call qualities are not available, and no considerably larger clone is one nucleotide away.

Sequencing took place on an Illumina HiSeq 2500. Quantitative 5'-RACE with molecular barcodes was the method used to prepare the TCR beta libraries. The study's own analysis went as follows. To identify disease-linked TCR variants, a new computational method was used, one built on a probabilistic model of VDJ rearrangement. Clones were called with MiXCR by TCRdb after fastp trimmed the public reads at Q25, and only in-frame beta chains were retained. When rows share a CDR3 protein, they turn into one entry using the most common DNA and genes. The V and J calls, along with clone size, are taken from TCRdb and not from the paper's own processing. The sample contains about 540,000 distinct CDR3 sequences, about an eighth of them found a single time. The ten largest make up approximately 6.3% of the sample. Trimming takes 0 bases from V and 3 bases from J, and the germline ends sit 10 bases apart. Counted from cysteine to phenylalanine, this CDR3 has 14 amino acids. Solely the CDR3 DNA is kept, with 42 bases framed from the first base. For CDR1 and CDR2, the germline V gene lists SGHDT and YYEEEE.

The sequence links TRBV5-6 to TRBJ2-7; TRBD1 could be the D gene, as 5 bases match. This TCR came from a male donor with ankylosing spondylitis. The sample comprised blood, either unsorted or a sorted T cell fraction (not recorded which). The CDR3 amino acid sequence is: CASSLGRVYYEQYF. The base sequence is TGTGCCAGCAGCTTGGGCAGGGTCTACTACGAGCAGTACTTC.